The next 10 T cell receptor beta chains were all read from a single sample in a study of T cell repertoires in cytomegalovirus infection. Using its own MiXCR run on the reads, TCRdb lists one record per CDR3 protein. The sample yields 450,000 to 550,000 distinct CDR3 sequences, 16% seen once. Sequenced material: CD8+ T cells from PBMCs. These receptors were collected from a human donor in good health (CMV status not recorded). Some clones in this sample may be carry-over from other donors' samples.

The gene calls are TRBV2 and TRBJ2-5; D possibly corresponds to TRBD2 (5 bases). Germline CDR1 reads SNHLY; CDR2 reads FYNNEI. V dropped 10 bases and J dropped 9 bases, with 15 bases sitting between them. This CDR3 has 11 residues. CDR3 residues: CATLGGRAQYF. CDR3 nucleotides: TGTGCCACTCTTGGAGGTAGAGCCCAGTACTTC.

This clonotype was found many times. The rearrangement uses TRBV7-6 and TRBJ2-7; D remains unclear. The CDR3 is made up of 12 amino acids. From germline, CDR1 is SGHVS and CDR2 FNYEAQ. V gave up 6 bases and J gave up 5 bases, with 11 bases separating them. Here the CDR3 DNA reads TGTGCCAGCAGTCCTGGCGTCAACGAGCAGTACTTC. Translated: CASSPGVNEQYF.

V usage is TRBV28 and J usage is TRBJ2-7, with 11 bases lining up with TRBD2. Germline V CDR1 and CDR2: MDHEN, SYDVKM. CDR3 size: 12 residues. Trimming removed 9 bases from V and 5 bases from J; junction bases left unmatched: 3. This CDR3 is CASTTSGDEQYF. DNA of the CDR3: TGTGCCAGTACGACTAGCGGGGACGAGCAGTACTTC.

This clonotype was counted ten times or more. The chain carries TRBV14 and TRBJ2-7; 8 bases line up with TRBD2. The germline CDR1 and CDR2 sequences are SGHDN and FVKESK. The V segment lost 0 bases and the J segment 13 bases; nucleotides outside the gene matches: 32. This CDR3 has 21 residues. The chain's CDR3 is CASSQDPLPGLEKPPPRSGYF. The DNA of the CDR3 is TGTGCCAGCAGCCAAGATCCCCTTCCGGGACTAGAAAAGCCCCCCCCGCGGAGTGGTTACTTC.

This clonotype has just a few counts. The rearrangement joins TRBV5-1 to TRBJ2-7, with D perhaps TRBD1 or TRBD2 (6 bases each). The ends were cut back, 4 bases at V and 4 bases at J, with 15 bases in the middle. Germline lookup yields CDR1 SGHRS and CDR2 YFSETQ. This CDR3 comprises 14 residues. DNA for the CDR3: TGCGCCAGCAGCACGGACCGGGGGCAGTACGAGCAGTACTTC. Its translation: CASSTDRGQYEQYF.

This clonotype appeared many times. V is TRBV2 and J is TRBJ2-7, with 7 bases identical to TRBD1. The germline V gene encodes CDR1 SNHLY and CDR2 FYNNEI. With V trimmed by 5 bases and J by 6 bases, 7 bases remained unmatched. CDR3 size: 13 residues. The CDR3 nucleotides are TGTGCCAGCAGTTCGATAACAGGGGTCGAGCAGTACTTC. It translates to CASSSITGVEQYF.

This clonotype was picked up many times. In DNA, the CDR3 is TGCAGTGCTAGTCTACAGGGGTTAGACCACGAGCAGTACTTC. Protein sequence: CSASLQGLDHEQYF. The chain couples TRBV20-1 to TRBJ2-7, with 7 bases matching TRBD1. The CDR3 loop spans 14 amino acids. CDR1 and CDR2 from the germline V gene are DFQATT and SNEGSKA (reference sequence). V shed 3 bases, J shed 5 bases, and the junction held 10 bases outside the gene matches.

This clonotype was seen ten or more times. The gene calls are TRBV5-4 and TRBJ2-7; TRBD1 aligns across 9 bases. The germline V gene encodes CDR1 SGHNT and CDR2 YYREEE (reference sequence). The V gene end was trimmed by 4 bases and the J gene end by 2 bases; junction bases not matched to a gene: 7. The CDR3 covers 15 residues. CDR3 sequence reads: CASSTGTGLAYEQYF. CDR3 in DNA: TGTGCCAGCAGCACCGGGACAGGGTTAGCCTACGAGCAGTACTTC.

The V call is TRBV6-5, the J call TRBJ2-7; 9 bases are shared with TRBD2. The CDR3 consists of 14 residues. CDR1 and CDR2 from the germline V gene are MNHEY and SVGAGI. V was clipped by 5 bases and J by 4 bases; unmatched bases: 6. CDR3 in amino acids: CASSLAGPRYEQYF. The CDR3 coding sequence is TGTGCCAGCAGTCTAGCGGGGCCTAGGTACGAGCAGTACTTC.

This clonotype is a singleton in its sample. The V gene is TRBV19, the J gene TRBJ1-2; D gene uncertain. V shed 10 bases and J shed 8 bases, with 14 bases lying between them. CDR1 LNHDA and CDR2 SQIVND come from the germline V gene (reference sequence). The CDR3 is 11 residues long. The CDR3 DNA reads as TGTGCCACCCGACCCGACACGGGCTACACCTTC. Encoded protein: CATRPDTGYTF.